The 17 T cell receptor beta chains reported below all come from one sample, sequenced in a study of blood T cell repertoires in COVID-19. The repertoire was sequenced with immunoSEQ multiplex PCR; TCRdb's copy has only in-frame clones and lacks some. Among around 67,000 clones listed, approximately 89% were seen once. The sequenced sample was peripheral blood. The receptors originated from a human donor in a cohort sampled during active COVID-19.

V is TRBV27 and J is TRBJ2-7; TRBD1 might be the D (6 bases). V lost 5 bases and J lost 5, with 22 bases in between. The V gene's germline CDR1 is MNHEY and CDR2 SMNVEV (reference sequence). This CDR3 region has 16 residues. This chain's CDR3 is CASSGLSGDLWHEQYF. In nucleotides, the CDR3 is TGTGCCAGCAGTGGGCTTTCAGGGGATCTCTGGCACGAGCAGTACTTC.

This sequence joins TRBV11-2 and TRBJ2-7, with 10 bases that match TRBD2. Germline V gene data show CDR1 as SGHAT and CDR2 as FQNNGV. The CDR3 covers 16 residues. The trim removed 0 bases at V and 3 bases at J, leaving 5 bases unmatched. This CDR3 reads CASSLEKRGGHYEQYF. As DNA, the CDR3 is TGTGCCAGCAGCTTAGAAAAGCGGGGGGGCCACTACGAGCAGTACTTC.

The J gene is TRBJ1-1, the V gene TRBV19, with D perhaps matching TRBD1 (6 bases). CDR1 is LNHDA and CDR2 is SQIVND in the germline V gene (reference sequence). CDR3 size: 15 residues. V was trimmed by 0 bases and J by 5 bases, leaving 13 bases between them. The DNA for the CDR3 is TGTGCCAGTAGTATAGATCTCCTACAGGGAACTGAAGCTTTCTTT. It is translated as CASSIDLLQGTEAFF. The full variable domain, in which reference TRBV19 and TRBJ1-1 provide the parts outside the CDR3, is DGGITQSPKYLFRKEGQNVTLSCEQNLNHDAMYWYRQDPGQGLRLIYYSQIVNDFQKGDIAEGYSVSREKKESFPLTVTSAQKNPTAFYLCASSIDLLQGTEAFFGQGTRLTVV.

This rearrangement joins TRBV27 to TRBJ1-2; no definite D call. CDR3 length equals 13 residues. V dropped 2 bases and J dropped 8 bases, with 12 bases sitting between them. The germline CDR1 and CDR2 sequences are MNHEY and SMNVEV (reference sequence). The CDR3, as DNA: TGTGCCAGCAGTTTAAGTGGCCGGCGGGGCTACACCTTC. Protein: CASSLSGRRGYTF.

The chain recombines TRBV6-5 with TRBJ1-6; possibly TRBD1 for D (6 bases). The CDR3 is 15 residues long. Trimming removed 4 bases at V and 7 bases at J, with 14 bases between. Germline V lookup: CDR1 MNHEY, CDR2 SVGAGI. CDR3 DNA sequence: TGTGCCAGCAGTTGGGACACAGGGCGGAATTCACCCCTCCACTTT. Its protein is CASSWDTGRNSPLHF.

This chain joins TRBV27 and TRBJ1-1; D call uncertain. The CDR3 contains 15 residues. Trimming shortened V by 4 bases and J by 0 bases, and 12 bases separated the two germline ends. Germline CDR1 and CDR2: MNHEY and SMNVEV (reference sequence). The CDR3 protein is CASSSRATMNTEAFF. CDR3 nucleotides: TGTGCCAGCAGTTCGAGGGCGACAATGAACACTGAAGCTTTCTTT.

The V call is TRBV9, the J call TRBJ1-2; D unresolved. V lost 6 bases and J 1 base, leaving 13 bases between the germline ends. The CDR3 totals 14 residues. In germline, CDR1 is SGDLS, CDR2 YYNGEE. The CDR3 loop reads CASTPLGGNYGYTF. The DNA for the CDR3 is TGTGCCAGCACCCCTTTGGGAGGTAACTATGGCTACACCTTC.

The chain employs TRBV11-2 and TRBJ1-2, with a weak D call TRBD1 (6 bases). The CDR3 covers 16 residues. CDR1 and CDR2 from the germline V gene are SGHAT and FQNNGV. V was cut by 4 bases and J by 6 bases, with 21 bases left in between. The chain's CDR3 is CASSSLRDTPRDGYTF. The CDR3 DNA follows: TGTGCCAGCAGCTCCCTACGGGACACCCCTAGGGATGGCTACACCTTC.

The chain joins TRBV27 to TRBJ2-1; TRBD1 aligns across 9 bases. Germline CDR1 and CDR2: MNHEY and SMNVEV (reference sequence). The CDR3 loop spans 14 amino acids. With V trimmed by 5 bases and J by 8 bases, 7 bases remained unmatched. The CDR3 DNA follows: TGTGCCAGCAGTATTGGACAGGGGAGCCATGAGCAGTTCTTC. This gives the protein CASSIGQGSHEQFF.

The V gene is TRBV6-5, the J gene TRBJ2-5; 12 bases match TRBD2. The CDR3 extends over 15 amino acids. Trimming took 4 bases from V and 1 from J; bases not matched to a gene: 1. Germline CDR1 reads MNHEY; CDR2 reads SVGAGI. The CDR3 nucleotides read TGTGCCAGCAGTTCACTAGCGGGGGGCCAAGAGACCCAGTACTTC. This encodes CASSSLAGGQETQYF.

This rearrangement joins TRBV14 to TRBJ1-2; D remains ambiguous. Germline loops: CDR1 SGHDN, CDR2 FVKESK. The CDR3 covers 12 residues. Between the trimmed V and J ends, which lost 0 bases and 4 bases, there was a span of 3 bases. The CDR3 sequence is CASSQDFYGYTF. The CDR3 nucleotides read TGTGCCAGCAGCCAAGACTTCTATGGCTACACCTTC.

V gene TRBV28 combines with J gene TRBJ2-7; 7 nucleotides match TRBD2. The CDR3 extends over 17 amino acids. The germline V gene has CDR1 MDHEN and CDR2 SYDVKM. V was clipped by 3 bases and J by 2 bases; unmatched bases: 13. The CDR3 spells CASSFERPWGGTYEQYF. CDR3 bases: TGTGCCAGCAGTTTTGAGCGCCCTTGGGGGGGGACCTACGAGCAGTACTTC.

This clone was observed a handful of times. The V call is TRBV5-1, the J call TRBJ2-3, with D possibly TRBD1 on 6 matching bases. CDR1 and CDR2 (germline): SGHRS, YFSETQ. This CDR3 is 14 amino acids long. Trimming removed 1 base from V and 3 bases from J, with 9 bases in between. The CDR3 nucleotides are TGCGCCAGCAGCTTGTTGCAGGGGACAGATACGCAGTATTTT. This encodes CASSLLQGTDTQYF. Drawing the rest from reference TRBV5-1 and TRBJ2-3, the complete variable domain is KAGVTQTPRYLIKTRGQQVTLSCSPISGHRSVSWYQQTPGQGLQFLFEYFSETQRNKGNFPGRFSGRQFSNSRSEMNVSTLELGDSALYLCASSLLQGTDTQYFGPGTRLTVL.

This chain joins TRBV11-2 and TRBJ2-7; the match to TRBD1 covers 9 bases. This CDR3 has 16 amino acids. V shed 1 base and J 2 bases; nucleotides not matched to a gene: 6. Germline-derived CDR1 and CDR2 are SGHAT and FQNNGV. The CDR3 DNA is TGTGCCAGCAGCTTAGCCAAGACAGGGGGAACCTACGAGCAGTACTTC. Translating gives CASSLAKTGGTYEQYF.

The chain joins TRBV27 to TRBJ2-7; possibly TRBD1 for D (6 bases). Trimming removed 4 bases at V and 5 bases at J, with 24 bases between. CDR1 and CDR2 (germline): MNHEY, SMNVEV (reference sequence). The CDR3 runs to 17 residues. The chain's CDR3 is CASSSPGQPDMKNEQYF. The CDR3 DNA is TGTGCCAGCAGTTCACCCGGACAGCCCGATATGAAGAACGAGCAGTACTTC.

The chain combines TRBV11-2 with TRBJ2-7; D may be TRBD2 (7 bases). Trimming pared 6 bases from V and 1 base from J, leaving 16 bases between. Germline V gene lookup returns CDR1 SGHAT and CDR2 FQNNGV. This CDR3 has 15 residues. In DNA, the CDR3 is TGTGCCAGCAGGCAAGGGGGGGCCGAATCCTACGAGCAGTACTTC. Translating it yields CASRQGGAESYEQYF.

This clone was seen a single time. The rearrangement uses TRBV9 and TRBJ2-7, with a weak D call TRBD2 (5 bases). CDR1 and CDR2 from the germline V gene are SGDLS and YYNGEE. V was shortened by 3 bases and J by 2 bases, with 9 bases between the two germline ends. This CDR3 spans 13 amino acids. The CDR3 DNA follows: TGTGCCAGCAGCGCCGGGAACCCCTACGAGCAGTACTTC. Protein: CASSAGNPYEQYF.